This TCR beta chain stems from a study of blood T cells in healthy people across ages. Overall study findings and caveats: TCR beta diversity per million T cells fell roughly linearly with age.

With 5 bases clipped from V and 3 bases from J, the junction kept 3 bases outside the gene matches. The CDR3 runs to 14 residues. CDR1 ENHRY and CDR2 SYGVKD come from the germline V gene. Of note for this clonotype: Its cognate antigen is unknown.

Together with a sample-barcoded 5' primer, a J-beta primer mix was included in a second PCR lasting about 6 to 11 cycles. MiXCR was run by TCRdb on the 5' RACE reads, yielding one entry per CDR3 protein. The data show about 830,000 distinct CDR3 sequences, about 59% seen once. The clonotype was recovered from a man in his thirties or forties in good health. The J gene is TRBJ2-7, the V gene TRBV10-3, with 11 bases fitting TRBD1. The sequencing sample was made of blood. This CDR3 reads CAISKDRGLYEQYF. As DNA, the CDR3 is TGTGCCATCAGTAAGGACAGGGGGCTCTACGAGCAGTACTTC.